Following are 29 T cell receptor beta chains from one sample sequenced in a study of T cells in tuberculosis. Time point reported: new active TB diagnosis, blood taken before or within 7 days of starting treatment. Clones were read by immunoSEQ multiplex PCR, and TCRdb kept only the in-frame ones, dropping some. The sample yields 30,000 to 35,000 clones, around 92% seen once. The sample in question was PBMCs, obtained at tuberculosis diagnosis. Receptors originate from an adult with tuberculosis. Some clones in this sample may be carry-over from other donors' samples.

This clone was seen a single time. This chain joins TRBV6-6 and TRBJ2-7; 9 bases align to TRBD2. Germline assignment: CDR1 MNHNY and CDR2 SVGAGI (reference sequence). The trim removed 6 bases at V and 3 bases at J, leaving 9 bases unmatched. The CDR3 is 15 amino acids. The CDR3 loop is CASSRPGTSFYEQYF. In DNA, the CDR3 is TGTGCCAGCAGCCGCCCCGGGACTAGCTTCTACGAGCAGTACTTC.

The J gene is TRBJ2-2, the V gene TRBV6-5; 7 bases are a match to TRBD2. Trimming cost V 0 bases and J 7 bases; bases outside gene matches: 5. This CDR3 has 15 residues. Germline lookup yields CDR1 MNHEY and CDR2 SVGAGI. This CDR3 reads CASSYSGGFDGELFF. The CDR3 DNA sequence: TGTGCCAGCAGTTACTCGGGAGGGTTTGACGGGGAGCTGTTTTTT.

The chain has TRBV5-8 and TRBJ1-5, with D uncertain. The germline V gene encodes CDR1 SGHTS and CDR2 YDEGEE. The CDR3 has 13 residues. V shed 1 base and J shed 4 bases, with 6 bases lying between them. Here the CDR3 reads CASSLNWNQPQHF. CDR3 DNA: TGTGCCAGCAGCTTGAACTGGAATCAGCCCCAGCATTTT.

The rearrangement links TRBV7-2 to TRBJ2-1; perhaps TRBD2 as D (6 bases). CDR1 SGHTA and CDR2 FQGNSA come from the germline V gene. Trimming stripped 2 bases from V and 7 bases from J, with 12 bases between. This CDR3 spans 14 amino acids. CDR3 bases: TGTGCCAGCAGCTTAACCCCGGGGGTTAATGAGCAGTTCTTC. Translated, it gives CASSLTPGVNEQFF.

The gene calls are TRBV29-1 and TRBJ1-1; D gene uncertain. Germline loops: CDR1 SQVTM, CDR2 ANQGSEA. V was shortened by 4 bases and J by 6 bases, with 12 bases between the two germline ends. CDR3 length: 12 residues. This CDR3 is CSVVEGSPEAFF. For the CDR3, the DNA is TGCAGCGTTGTGGAAGGTAGCCCTGAAGCTTTCTTT. Full variable domain (outside the CDR3, taken from reference TRBV29-1 and TRBJ1-1): SAVISQKPSRDICQRGTSLTIQCQVDSQVTMMFWYRQQPGQSLTLIATANQGSEATYESGFVIDKFPISRPNLTFSTLTVSNMSPEDSSIYLCSVVEGSPEAFFGQGTRLTVV.

J is TRBJ1-3 and V is TRBV7-9; D gene uncertain. Germline V lookup: CDR1 SEHNR, CDR2 FQNEAQ (reference sequence). Deletions cut 4 bases from V and 2 bases from J, with 6 bases between. There are 13 residues in the CDR3. The CDR3 bases are TGTGCCAGCAGCTCAGTGCCTGGAAACACCATATATTTT. It encodes CASSSVPGNTIYF.

This clone was observed a single time. J is TRBJ2-7 and V is TRBV7-2; D possibly corresponds to TRBD2 (6 bases). From germline, CDR1 is SGHTA and CDR2 FQGNSA. The CDR3 covers 16 residues. Deletions cut 5 bases from V and 2 bases from J, with 19 bases between. The CDR3 DNA reads TGTGCCAGCAGCCCACTTAGCGCGACTAGAACCTACGAGCAGTACTTC. Residues: CASSPLSATRTYEQYF.

The V gene is TRBV7-6, the J gene TRBJ2-1, with 15 bases lining up with TRBD2. The CDR3 contains 22 residues. Unmatched junction bases numbered 19, after V lost 7 bases and J lost 0 bases. Per the germline V gene, CDR1 is SGHVS and CDR2 is FNYEAQ. Here the CDR3 reads CASTSRTSGGAVYTLSYNEQFF. CDR3 bases: TGTGCCAGCACCTCCAGGACTAGCGGGGGGGCTGTCTATACCCTCTCCTACAATGAGCAGTTCTTC. Full variable domain (missing parts from reference TRBV7-6 and TRBJ2-1): GAGVSQSPRYKVTKRGQDVALRCDPISGHVSLYWYRQALGQGPEFLTYFNYEAQQDKSGLPNDRFSAERPEGSISTLTIQRTEQRDSAMYRCASTSRTSGGAVYTLSYNEQFFGPGTRLTVL.

The rearrangement joins TRBV30 to TRBJ2-3, with a possible D match to TRBD2 (5 bases). In germline, CDR1 is GTSNPN, CDR2 SVGIG (reference sequence). V lost 5 bases, J lost 6 bases, and 12 bases lay in between. This CDR3 is built from 12 residues. In DNA form, the CDR3 reads TGTGCCTGGGGAAACGGCGGGGATACGCAGTATTTT. It is translated as CAWGNGGDTQYF.

The chain recombines TRBV4-2 with TRBJ2-2; 8 nucleotides match TRBD2. Germline CDR1 and CDR2: LGHNA and YNFKEQ. After removal of 4 bases from V and 0 bases from J, the junction contained 7 bases not matched to a gene. CDR3 length: 17 residues. The CDR3 nucleotides are TGTGCCAGCAGCCGTATTGGCGGGGGGACGAACACCGGGGAGCTGTTTTTT. Its translation: CASSRIGGGTNTGELFF.

The genes are TRBV29-1 and TRBJ2-4; D might be TRBD2 (5 bases). CDR3 size: 15 residues. V was pared by 5 bases and J by 0 bases, with 14 bases between. Looked up from germline, CDR1 is SQVTM and CDR2 is ANQGSEA. CDR3 nucleotide sequence: TGCAGCGTTCGGTCCGGGATTCTAGCCAAAAACATTCAGTACTTC. Residues: CSVRSGILAKNIQYF.

The chain joins TRBV7-9 to TRBJ1-2; 10 bases are a match to TRBD1. After removal of 5 bases from V and 5 bases from J, the junction contained 8 bases not matched to a gene. This CDR3 is 15 amino acids long. Germline CDR1 reads SEHNR; CDR2 reads FQNEAQ (reference sequence). The CDR3: CASSTYGTGAYGYTF. CDR3 bases: TGTGCCAGCAGCACGTATGGGACAGGGGCGTATGGCTACACCTTC.

The J gene is TRBJ1-2, the V gene TRBV12-5; no firm D call. This CDR3 has 16 residues. Trimming shortened V by 0 bases and J by 0 bases, and 11 bases separated the two germline ends. Per germline, CDR1 LGHNT and CDR2 FRNRAP. CDR3 sequence reads: CASGLVLALANYGYTF. The CDR3 nucleotides read TGTGCTAGTGGTTTGGTCTTAGCCTTAGCTAACTATGGCTACACCTTC.

V usage is TRBV6-1 and J usage is TRBJ1-6, with 10 bases matching TRBD1. Trimming removed 6 bases from V and 10 bases from J; junction bases left unmatched: 6. The CDR3 contains 14 residues. The V gene's germline CDR1 is MNHNS and CDR2 SASEGT. DNA of the CDR3: TGTGCCAGCAGGCGGGACAGGGGTGGCTCACCCCTCCACTTT. This codes for CASRRDRGGSPLHF.

The DNA of the CDR3 is TGTGCCAGCAGTGTGACAGTCGGCAATCAGCCCCAGCATTTT. Amino acids: CASSVTVGNQPQHF. The chain joins TRBV6-1 to TRBJ1-5; the D gene is possibly TRBD1 (5 bases). The CDR3 spans 14 residues. V was clipped by 4 bases and J by 2 bases, with 9 bases between them. Germline CDR1 and CDR2: MNHNS and SASEGT.

The J gene is TRBJ2-1, the V gene TRBV6-7; D gene ambiguous. TRBV6-7 is flagged as an ORF with uncertain function. This CDR3 comprises 11 residues. V lost 4 bases to trimming and J lost 8 bases, with 6 bases between them. CDR3 protein: CASSSGYEQFF. DNA of the CDR3: TGTGCCAGCAGTTCCGGTTATGAGCAGTTCTTC.

This chain joins TRBV5-1 and TRBJ2-7; D is perhaps TRBD1 (6 bases). This CDR3 has 15 amino acids. V gave up 3 bases and J gave up 3 bases, with 16 bases separating them. Germline V lookup: CDR1 SGHRS, CDR2 YFSETQ. The chain's CDR3 is CASSSPQGLHYEQYF. The CDR3 DNA is TGCGCCAGCAGCTCACCACAGGGCCTCCACTACGAGCAGTACTTC. Using reference TRBV5-1 and TRBJ2-7 for the parts outside the CDR3, the full variable domain is KAGVTQTPRYLIKTRGQQVTLSCSPISGHRSVSWYQQTPGQGLQFLFEYFSETQRNKGNFPGRFSGRQFSNSRSEMNVSTLELGDSALYLCASSSPQGLHYEQYFGPGTRLTVT.

The V and J genes are TRBV9 and TRBJ2-7, with D possibly TRBD1 on 5 matching bases. V lost 3 bases, J lost 2 bases, and 15 bases lay in between. CDR3 length: 15 amino acids. The V gene's germline CDR1 is SGDLS and CDR2 YYNGEE. The CDR3 sequence: CASSATWTTAYEQYF. The CDR3 bases are TGTGCCAGCAGCGCAACTTGGACAACCGCCTACGAGCAGTACTTC.

The rearrangement uses TRBV18 and TRBJ1-3; tentative D call: TRBD1 (5 bases). CDR3 size: 13 residues. CDR1 and CDR2 from the germline V gene are KGHSH and LQKENI. With 8 bases removed from V and 0 bases from J, the gap between germline ends came to 8 bases. CDR3 amino acids: CASTGDSGNTIYF. CDR3 in DNA: TGTGCCAGCACGGGGGACTCTGGAAACACCATATATTTT.

The V call is TRBV7-3, the J call TRBJ2-1; TRBD2 aligns across 12 bases. Germline-derived CDR1 and CDR2 are SGHTA and FQGTGA. This CDR3 region has 13 residues. V shed 7 bases and J 7 bases; nucleotides not matched to a gene: 2. CDR3 nucleotides: TGTGCCAGCACCACTAGCGGGGGGAATGAGCAGTTCTTC. It codes for CASTTSGGNEQFF.

V and J are TRBV28 and TRBJ1-5; 8 nucleotides match TRBD1. The CDR3 is 13 residues long. The ends lost 7 bases at V and 6 bases at J; junction bases unmatched: 5. Germline V gene lookup returns CDR1 MDHEN and CDR2 SYDVKM. The CDR3 nucleotides are TGTGCCAGCATCCCAGGGGGCGGTCAGCCCCAGCATTTT. Amino acid sequence: CASIPGGGQPQHF.

V usage is TRBV9 and J usage is TRBJ2-4; D perhaps matches TRBD1 (6 bases). The germline V and J ends were trimmed by 0 bases and 0 bases, with 10 bases remaining between them. The germline V gene encodes CDR1 SGDLS and CDR2 YYNGEE. The CDR3 covers 16 residues. For the CDR3, the DNA is TGTGCCAGCAGCGTAGAGGGGGATGGAGCCAAAAACATTCAGTACTTC. Amino acids: CASSVEGDGAKNIQYF. Together with reference TRBV9 and TRBJ2-4, the CDR3 gives the full variable domain: DSGVTQTPKHLITATGQRVTLRCSPRSGDLSVYWYQQSLDQGLQFLIQYYNGEERAKGNILERFSAQQFPDLHSELNLSSLELGDSALYFCASSVEGDGAKNIQYFGAGTRLSVL.

This chain joins TRBV10-1 and TRBJ2-7; D unresolved. Germline lookup yields CDR1 WNHNN and CDR2 SYGVQD (reference sequence). The V end lost 7 bases, the J end lost 6 bases, and 16 bases lay between the germline ends. The CDR3 is made up of 13 amino acids. The CDR3 DNA is TGCGCCAGCACCGCGTCGGGTACGGGCGAGCAGTACTTC. This gives the protein CASTASGTGEQYF.

This chain uses TRBV14 with TRBJ1-1; D is perhaps TRBD1 (6 bases). V gave up 1 base and J gave up 3 bases, with 12 bases separating them. This CDR3 spans 15 amino acids. Germline CDR1 is SGHDN and CDR2 is FVKESK. The CDR3 region has the DNA TGTGCCAGCAGCCAAGTTACAGGGACGTACACTGAAGCTTTCTTT. Its translation: CASSQVTGTYTEAFF.

The CDR3 DNA sequence: TGTGCCAGCAGTGACTCGAAAATGGAGGGAGGGTACAATGAGCAGTTCTTC. It codes for CASSDSKMEGGYNEQFF. The V and J genes are TRBV6-4 and TRBJ2-1; the match to TRBD2 covers 7 bases. Trimming removed 0 bases from V and 4 bases from J; junction bases left unmatched: 9. In germline, CDR1 is MRHNA, CDR2 SNTAGT. The CDR3 is 17 amino acids.

V gene TRBV30 combines with J gene TRBJ2-1, with 9 nucleotides matching TRBD1. The V segment lost 3 bases and the J segment 1 base; nucleotides outside the gene matches: 4. Per the germline V gene, CDR1 is GTSNPN and CDR2 is SVGIG (reference sequence). This CDR3 comprises 15 residues. CDR3 protein: CAWRGQGGSYNEQFF. Written as DNA, the CDR3 is TGTGCCTGGAGGGGACAGGGTGGTTCCTACAATGAGCAGTTCTTC.

J is TRBJ1-1 and V is TRBV29-1; D gene uncertain. This CDR3 contains 17 residues. Trimming stripped 7 bases from V and 0 bases from J, with 24 bases between. The germline gives CDR1 SQVTM, CDR2 ANQGSEA. CDR3 bases: TGCAGCGCCGACGGTGCCAACCTCTGGCAGGTGAACACTGAAGCTTTCTTT. This translates into CSADGANLWQVNTEAFF. The full variable domain, with the rest looked up from reference TRBV29-1 and TRBJ1-1, is SAVISQKPSRDICQRGTSLTIQCQVDSQVTMMFWYRQQPGQSLTLIATANQGSEATYESGFVIDKFPISRPNLTFSTLTVSNMSPEDSSIYLCSADGANLWQVNTEAFFGQGTRLTVV.

The chain recombines TRBV5-4 with TRBJ1-3; D not resolved. V lost 0 bases and J lost 0, with 7 bases in between. The germline gives CDR1 SGHNT, CDR2 YYREEE (reference sequence). The CDR3 is made up of 15 amino acids. CDR3: CASSLDSNSGNTIYF. Written as DNA, the CDR3 is TGTGCCAGCAGCTTGGACAGCAACTCTGGAAACACCATATATTTT.

The chain couples TRBV18 to TRBJ2-7; the match to TRBD2 covers 9 bases. There are 16 residues in the CDR3. CDR1 and CDR2 (germline): KGHSH, LQKENI. J was trimmed by 6 bases and V by 2 bases; bases with no gene match: 11. In DNA, the CDR3 is TGTGCCAGCTCACCAGGGATCAGCGGGGGGCCCGGCGAGCAGTACTTC. Translated, it gives CASSPGISGGPGEQYF.